The rows below give T cell receptor beta chains drawn from one sample of a study of graft-versus-host responses after intestinal transplantation. These receptors' targets are unknown. The protocol was immunoSEQ multiplex PCR, while the TCRdb copy is restricted to in-frame clones and leaves out a portion. Of around 100,000 clones detected, around 90% appear once; the ten largest clones hold 0.23%. Source: unstimulated CD4+ T cells sorted from spleen or lymph node cells, taken before transplant. These receptors came from a human donor who was the organ donor for an intestinal transplant. The CDR3 runs from the conserved cysteine through the conserved F or W. D genes are given only for firm matches. Only some rows state a clone size, as once, few, many or a class for expanded clones.

clone size	V gene	J gene	D gene	CDR3 DNA	CDR3 protein
-	TRBV28	TRBJ2-2	-	TGTGCCAGCAGACAGAACACCGGGGAGCTGTTTTTT	CASRQNTGELFF
once	TRBV27	TRBJ1-5	-	TGTGCCAGCAGTTCCGGGTTCAATCAGCCCCAGCATTTT	CASSSGFNQPQHF
once	TRBV5-1	TRBJ2-7	-	TGCGCCAGCAGCCCGGGTGGGAAATACGAGCAGTACTTC	CASSPGGKYEQYF
-	TRBV5-1	TRBJ1-6	-	TGCGCCAGCAGCTGGCGGCAGGGTGGGAATTCACCCCTCCACTTT	CASSWRQGGNSPLHF
-	TRBV19	TRBJ1-5	-	TGTGCCAGTAGTCCCCTACGGGCAGATCAGCCCCAGCATTTT	CASSPLRADQPQHF
-	TRBV19	TRBJ2-6	-	TGTGCCAGTAGTATGTCGCTGCCCTCTGGGGCCAACGTCCTGACTTTC	CASSMSLPSGANVLTF
-	TRBV25-1	TRBJ2-5	-	TGTGCCAGCAGTGATTGGGGGAGGATGGAGACCCAGTACTTC	CASSDWGRMETQYF
once	TRBV6-1	TRBJ1-5	TRBD1	TGTGCCAGCAGGAAGGGGGCAGATGGGCAGCCCCAGCATTTT	CASRKGADGQPQHF
once	TRBV7-2	TRBJ2-1	-	TGTGCCAGCAGCCTCTCTAGCGCTACCCCCCGTGAGCAGTTCTTC	CASSLSSATPREQFF
-	TRBV5-1	TRBJ1-1	-	TGCGCCAGCAGCTTGGAAGCGGCGAACACTGAAGCTTTCTTT	CASSLEAANTEAFF
-	TRBV6-1	TRBJ2-7	TRBD2	TGTGCCAGCAACCCAAATAGCGGGCGTACCTACGAGCAGTACTTC	CASNPNSGRTYEQYF
-	TRBV27	TRBJ2-7	TRBD2	TGTGCCAGCAGCCAAAGCGGGAGGTCCTACGAGCAGTACTTC	CASSQSGRSYEQYF
once	TRBV9	TRBJ1-4	TRBD1	TGTGCCAGCAGCGTAGGGGGGACAGGGGCTAATGAAAAACTGTTTTTT	CASSVGGTGANEKLFF
-	TRBV5-6	TRBJ1-1	-	TGTGCCAGCAGCTTGGCATTGGCAGGGACGGCTTTCTTT	CASSLALAGTAFF
-	TRBV4-1	TRBJ2-3	-	TGCGCCAGCAGCCAAGGTGGTCGGACAGAGGTGGATACGCAGTATTTT	CASSQGGRTEVDTQYF
-	TRBV19	TRBJ2-7	-	TGTGCCAGTAGTCCCCGGGCGGGGTTCTACGAGCAGTACTTC	CASSPRAGFYEQYF
once	TRBV28	TRBJ2-5	TRBD2	TGTGCCAGCAGTTTAGAAGCGACTAGCGGCCAAGAGACCCAGTACTTC	CASSLEATSGQETQYF
-	TRBV9	TRBJ1-2	-	TGTGCCAGCAGTCGGCAGGGGCCTACTCCTAACTATGGCTACACCTTC	CASSRQGPTPNYGYTF
-	TRBV7-8	TRBJ2-5	TRBD1	TGTGCCAGCAGCTTACGGGACAGTAAAGAGACCCAGTACTTC	CASSLRDSKETQYF
-	TRBV20-1	TRBJ2-7	-	TGCAGTGCTAGTAGTGGCTACGAGCAGTACTTC	CSASSGYEQYF
-	TRBV19	TRBJ2-1	-	TGTGCCAATAGTATCTCAGGGGCCGTGGGAAATGAGCAGTTCTTC	CANSISGAVGNEQFF
-	TRBV5-1	TRBJ2-3	-	TGCGCCAGCAGCTTGGCCGGGCAGCGGACCACAGATACGCAGTATTTT	CASSLAGQRTTDTQYF
-	TRBV27	TRBJ1-1	TRBD1	TGTGCCAGCAGGGGACAGCCAAACACTGAAGCTTTCTTT	CASRGQPNTEAFF
-	TRBV27	TRBJ2-5	-	TGTGCCACGTCTCCCGTCGGAGGGCGAATCCAAGAGACCCAGTACTTC	CATSPVGGRIQETQYF
-	TRBV29-1	TRBJ2-1	-	TGCAGCGTCGCGAACCCCAATCTCTCCTACAATGAGCAGTTCTTC	CSVANPNLSYNEQFF
once	TRBV5-4	TRBJ2-2	-	TGTGCCAGCAGCTCCTCGGTTGTGCGGGAGCTGTTTTTT	CASSSSVVRELFF
-	TRBV6-6	TRBJ2-7	-	TGTGCCAGCAGTTACGGACGACCCCCCTACGAGCAGTACTTC	CASSYGRPPYEQYF
few	TRBV6-1	TRBJ2-5	-	TGTGCCAGCAGCCACACAGAGACCCAGTACTTC	CASSHTETQYF
-	TRBV5-1	TRBJ2-5	TRBD1	TGCGCCAGCAGCTTCGGGACAGGGTTCCAAGAGACCCAGTACTTC	CASSFGTGFQETQYF
once	TRBV29-1	TRBJ1-4	TRBD1	TGCAGCTGCCGGGACAGGGGCGAAAAACTGTTTTTT	CSCRDRGEKLFF
few	TRBV28	TRBJ2-7	-	TGTGCCAGCAGTGTTATAGCCGACCGCTACGAGCAGTACTTC	CASSVIADRYEQYF